Shown below are 11 T cell receptor beta chains from a single sample sequenced in a study of human T cells and chemical hapten exposure. TCRdb re-called the RACE reads through MiXCR, storing one row per CDR3 protein. The table has about 170,000 distinct CDR3 sequences, 25% to 30% seen once. Time point reported: patch test 3, about 24 weeks after DPC sensitization. Treatment given: therapeutic diphenylcyclopropenone sensitization with weekly scalp DPC. Sequencing was performed on whole blood, taken in connection with sensitization to the hapten diphenylcyclopropenone (DPC). These receptors were collected from a young woman with alopecia areata. Some clones in this sample may be carry-over from other donors' samples.

This clonotype was counted only a few times. The rearrangement links TRBV12-3 or TRBV12-4 to TRBJ1-1; D remains unclear. Between the trimmed V and J ends, which lost 3 bases and 5 bases, there was a span of 4 bases. The CDR3 sequence is 11 residues long. The CDR3 bases are TGTGCCAGCAGTTTTACTACTGAAGCTTTCTTT. Translated, it gives CASSFTTEAFF.

The rearrangement joins TRBV7-3 to TRBJ1-6; 9 bases line up with TRBD1. In germline, CDR1 is SGHTA, CDR2 FQGTGA. With V trimmed by 0 bases and J by 8 bases, 2 bases remained unmatched. The CDR3 is 15 amino acids. CDR3 region: CASSLTGQGYSPLHF. The CDR3 nucleotides are TGTGCCAGCAGCTTAACGGGACAGGGTTATTCACCCCTCCACTTT.

The CDR3 sequence is CASSYNGQGAEQYF. DNA for the CDR3: TGTGCCAGCAGTTACAACGGACAGGGAGCCGAGCAGTACTTC. V gene TRBV6-6 combines with J gene TRBJ2-7; TRBD1 matches 8 bases. The CDR3 contains 14 residues. V lost 2 bases and J lost 6; bases outside the gene matches: 6. Germline V gene data show CDR1 as MNHNY and CDR2 as SVGAGI (reference sequence).

In its sample, this clonotype was seen a few times. The chain recombines TRBV5-1 with TRBJ2-7, with 9 bases identical to TRBD1. Germline CDR1 reads SGHRS; CDR2 reads YFSETQ. The CDR3 is 14 amino acids. J gave up 3 bases and V 4 bases, and 5 bases lay outside the gene matches. The CDR3, as DNA: TGCGCCAGCAGCCTAAAGGACAGGGGCTACGAGCAGTACTTC. This translates into CASSLKDRGYEQYF. Based on the CDR3 plus reference TRBV5-1 and TRBJ2-7, the full variable domain is KAGVTQTPRYLIKTRGQQVTLSCSPISGHRSVSWYQQTPGQGLQFLFEYFSETQRNKGNFPGRFSGRQFSNSRSEMNVSTLELGDSALYLCASSLKDRGYEQYFGPGTRLTVT.

The CDR3 coding sequence is TGTGCCAGCAGCTCTACCCACACTGAAGCTTTCTTT. This translates into CASSSTHTEAFF. This chain joins TRBV6-5 and TRBJ1-1, with no clear D. Germline-derived CDR1 and CDR2 are MNHEY and SVGAGI. CDR3 size: 12 residues. With 6 bases removed from V and 3 bases from J, the gap between germline ends came to 8 bases.

This clonotype appeared a few times. The V gene is TRBV10-3, the J gene TRBJ2-3, with TRBD2 matching over 10 bases. The CDR3 sequence is 19 residues long. V shed 0 bases and J 6 bases; nucleotides not matched to a gene: 15. Germline V gene data show CDR1 as ENHRY and CDR2 as SYGVKD. CDR3 loop: CAISESLIGLAGDRDTQYF. In DNA form, the CDR3 reads TGTGCCATCAGTGAGTCTCTAATAGGTCTAGCGGGAGATCGCGATACGCAGTATTTT.

The chain combines TRBV10-3 with TRBJ2-7, with a tentative D call TRBD2 (5 bases). The V end was cut by 2 bases, the J end by 9 bases, with 8 bases between. The germline V gene has CDR1 ENHRY and CDR2 SYGVKD. This CDR3 spans 11 amino acids. The CDR3 sequence: CAISEGRGQYF. The DNA for the CDR3 is TGTGCCATCAGTGAGGGCCGGGGGCAGTACTTC.

This clonotype was counted ten times or more. The germline gene is not matched at one end of the junction; a read error may be the cause. V is TRBV4-1 and J is TRBJ2-7; 8 bases line up with TRBD2. Germline CDR1 and CDR2: MGHRA and YSYEKL. This CDR3 is 11 amino acids long. CDR3 nucleotides: TGCGCCAGCAGCCAGAGCGGGAGAAGCGTTTTC. This encodes CASSQSGRSVF.

The rearrangement joins TRBV7-9 to TRBJ2-7, with D possibly being TRBD1 (6 bases). Deletions cut 5 bases from V and 1 base from J, with 15 bases between. The CDR3 sequence is 15 residues long. Germline values: CDR1 SEHNR, CDR2 FQNEAQ (reference sequence). Written as DNA, the CDR3 is TGTGCCAGCAGCCTAACGACAGGATATTCCTACGAGCAGTACTTC. Translating it yields CASSLTTGYSYEQYF.

The CDR3 here is CASSSRDRVGSEQFF. In nucleotides, the CDR3 is TGTGCCAGCAGTTCCCGGGACAGGGTCGGGAGTGAGCAGTTCTTC. The chain combines TRBV27 with TRBJ2-1; TRBD1 matches at 9 bases. The germline CDR1 and CDR2 sequences are MNHEY and SMNVEV (reference sequence). The J segment lost 9 bases and the V segment lost 4 bases, leaving 10 bases of the junction unmatched. This CDR3 spans 15 amino acids.

This sequence joins TRBV20-1 and TRBJ1-5, with 7 bases that match TRBD1. This CDR3 has 19 residues. Trimming took 1 base from V and 0 from J; bases not matched to a gene: 15. The germline CDR1 and CDR2 sequences are DFQATT and SNEGSKA (reference sequence). The CDR3 loop reads CSARGEGAQSLSSNQPQHF. CDR3 DNA sequence: TGCAGTGCTAGAGGAGAGGGGGCTCAGAGTTTGAGTAGCAATCAGCCCCAGCATTTT.